These T cell receptor beta chains were read from a single sample in a study of siplizumab effects on memory and regulatory T cells. Data came from immunoSEQ multiplex PCR; TCRdb stores just in-frame clones and leaves some out. This table holds some 99,000 clones, about 92% found once. The source material was Tregs sorted from blood. These receptors originate from a human donor in good health. Each CDR3 is given with its conserved first and last residue. The order of the fields is clone size, V gene, D gene, J gene, CDR3 protein, CDR3 DNA. D genes are given only for firm matches. Some rows have no size entry. The others give once, few or many, or a class for an expanded clone.

.,TRBV7-5,.,TRBJ2-7,CARTPPSGRTGEQYF,TGTGCCAGAACCCCCCCCAGCGGGAGGACGGGCGAGCAGTACTTC
.,TRBV27,.,TRBJ1-5,CASSYGYHSNQPQHF,TGTGCCAGCAGTTACGGGTATCATAGCAATCAGCCCCAGCATTTT
.,TRBV2,TRBD1,TRBJ1-1,CASRGATGGTEAFF,TGTGCCAGCAGGGGGGCCACAGGGGGCACTGAAGCTTTCTTT
.,TRBV6-5,TRBD1,TRBJ1-2,CASSFRGRVLGYTF,TGTGCCAGCAGCTTCAGGGGGCGCGTTCTTGGCTACACCTTC
few,TRBV5-1,.,TRBJ2-1,CASSLDSNEQFF,TGCGCCAGCAGCTTGGACAGCAATGAGCAGTTCTTC
.,TRBV6-1,.,TRBJ1-3,CASSVGPGVGNTIYF,TGTGCCAGCAGTGTTGGGCCAGGAGTTGGAAACACCATATATTTT
.,TRBV29-1,TRBD1,TRBJ2-7,CSVRTGRMSYEQYF,TGCAGCGTCCGGACAGGGAGGATGTCCTACGAGCAGTACTTC
once,TRBV6-1,.,TRBJ2-5,CASSEGHEQYF,TGTGCCAGCAGTGAAGGGCATGAGCAGTACTTC
.,TRBV29-1,.,TRBJ2-3,CSVAAFTSTDTQYF,TGCAGCGTTGCGGCCTTCACTAGCACAGATACGCAGTATTTT
.,TRBV19,.,TRBJ1-1,CAARGGLNTEAFF,TGTGCCGCACGGGGCGGCCTCAACACTGAAGCTTTCTTT
once,TRBV27,.,TRBJ1-5,CASRRTDLAPQHF,TGTGCCAGCAGGCGGACAGATCTAGCGCCCCAGCATTTT
.,TRBV5-1,.,TRBJ2-7,CASSLVGRRDYEQYF,TGCGCCAGCAGCTTGGTAGGGAGGCGGGACTACGAGCAGTACTTC
once,TRBV2,TRBD2,TRBJ2-1,CASSVVQRGYNEQFF,TGTGCCAGCAGTGTGGTCCAGCGGGGATACAATGAGCAGTTCTTC
.,TRBV5-1,.,TRBJ2-7,CASSSGGGSNEQYF,TGCGCCAGCAGCTCTGGAGGGGGCTCCAACGAGCAGTACTTC
once,TRBV5-1,TRBD2,TRBJ2-1,CASSSQAGGAYNEQFF,TGCGCCAGCAGCTCCCAAGCGGGAGGGGCGTACAATGAGCAGTTCTTC
.,TRBV19,TRBD2,TRBJ2-7,CASRGGGSYEQYF,TGTGCCAGTAGGGGCGGGGGATCCTACGAGCAGTACTTC
.,TRBV12-5,.,TRBJ2-1,CASGLVHGTYNEQFF,TGTGCTAGTGGTTTGGTACATGGCACGTACAATGAGCAGTTCTTC
few,TRBV7-2,.,TRBJ1-2,CASSPGPGHGYTF,TGTGCCAGCAGCCCGGGGCCGGGTCACGGCTACACCTTC
once,TRBV21-1,.,TRBJ2-1,CASSKPGILYNEQFF,TGTGCCAGCAGCAAACCAGGTATTCTCTACAATGAGCAGTTCTTC
.,TRBV9,TRBD1,TRBJ1-5,CASSVDGQGGQPQHF,TGTGCCAGCAGCGTAGACGGTCAGGGGGGGCAGCCCCAGCATTTT
.,TRBV6-1,.,TRBJ2-2,CATLRGREPTGELFF,TGTGCCACTCTGAGGGGAAGGGAGCCTACCGGGGAGCTGTTTTTT
.,TRBV7-9,.,TRBJ2-2,CASSLVGGELFF,TGTGCCAGCAGCTTAGTCGGCGGGGAGCTGTTTTTT
.,TRBV5-1,.,TRBJ1-1,CASSGASGWDTEAFF,TGCGCCAGCAGCGGGGCCTCGGGGTGGGACACTGAAGCTTTCTTT
.,TRBV6-5,.,TRBJ1-2,CASSYSGGGGYGYTF,TGTGCCAGCAGTTACTCGGGCGGGGGCGGCTATGGCTACACCTTC
.,TRBV19,.,TRBJ2-1,CASRPPIQGSYNEQFF,TGTGCCAGTAGGCCTCCGATACAGGGTTCCTACAATGAGCAGTTCTTC
.,TRBV7-6,.,TRBJ2-7,CASSFPPGSYEQYF,TGTGCCAGCAGCTTCCCCCCCGGTTCCTACGAGCAGTACTTC
.,TRBV15,.,TRBJ1-3,CATSRDRTGSGNTIYF,TGTGCCACCAGCAGAGATCGTACGGGCTCTGGAAACACCATATATTTT
.,TRBV5-1,.,TRBJ2-1,CASSLGRGGGNEQFF,TGCGCCAGCAGCTTAGGGCGCGGTGGTGGGAATGAGCAGTTCTTC
.,TRBV5-4,TRBD1,TRBJ1-5,CASSVGQGRSNQPQHF,TGTGCCAGCAGCGTAGGACAGGGCAGGAGCAATCAGCCCCAGCATTTT
.,TRBV11-2,.,TRBJ1-4,CASSLGQAATNEKLFF,TGTGCCAGCAGCTTGGGGCAGGCTGCAACTAATGAAAAACTGTTTTTT
.,TRBV5-1,.,TRBJ2-5,CASHPGTDYETQYF,TGCGCCAGCCACCCCGGGACGGATTACGAGACCCAGTACTTC
.,TRBV5-4,TRBD2,TRBJ2-3,CASSLSAGRTDTQYF,TGTGCCAGCAGCTTGTCAGCGGGGCGCACAGATACGCAGTATTTT
.,TRBV4-1,TRBD2,TRBJ2-1,CASRKSGGALNEQFF,TGCGCCAGCAGGAAGAGCGGGGGGGCACTCAATGAGCAGTTCTTC
.,TRBV6-6,.,TRBJ1-5,CASSYGEYQVQPQHF,TGTGCCAGCAGTTACGGAGAATATCAAGTGCAGCCCCAGCATTTT
.,TRBV5-1,TRBD1,TRBJ2-7,CASSLGTVTYEQYF,TGCGCCAGCAGCCTAGGGACAGTTACCTACGAGCAGTACTTC
.,TRBV18,.,TRBJ2-3,CASSITRDTDTQYF,TGTGCCAGCTCAATTACCAGAGACACAGATACGCAGTATTTT
once,TRBV6-1,.,TRBJ1-5,CASRKRNQPQHF,TGTGCCAGCAGGAAAAGAAATCAGCCCCAGCATTTT
.,TRBV5-4,.,TRBJ2-7,CASSLDSSLSYEQYF,TGTGCCAGCAGCTTAGATAGCTCCCTCTCCTACGAGCAGTACTTC
.,TRBV6-4,.,TRBJ2-1,CASSADGSSNEQFF,TGTGCCAGCAGTGCCGACGGTTCTTCCAATGAGCAGTTCTTC
few,TRBV19,.,TRBJ1-6,CASSREASSPLHF,TGTGCCAGTAGCAGGGAGGCGAGTTCACCCCTCCACTTT
once,TRBV10-3,.,TRBJ1-4,CAIKAIQNEKLFF,TGTGCCATCAAGGCCATTCAAAATGAAAAACTGTTTTTT
.,TRBV27,.,TRBJ1-4,CASGVSGEKLFF,TGTGCCAGCGGAGTAAGCGGTGAAAAACTGTTTTTT
once,TRBV6-1,.,TRBJ2-2,CASSEQGRLTGELFF,TGTGCCAGCAGTGAACAGGGGAGACTTACCGGGGAGCTGTTTTTT
.,TRBV5-1,TRBD2,TRBJ2-3,CASSLAVGRMADTQYF,TGCGCCAGCAGCTTGGCTGTCGGGAGGATGGCAGATACGCAGTATTTT
.,TRBV27,TRBD1,TRBJ1-5,CASSLSEGARRFSNQPQHF,TGTGCCAGCAGTTTGTCGGAGGGGGCGCGGAGGTTTAGCAATCAGCCCCAGCATTTT
.,TRBV18,.,TRBJ2-3,CASSPPQRDTQYF,TGTGCCAGCTCACCACCGCAACGAGATACGCAGTATTTT
once,TRBV9,.,TRBJ2-1,CASSGTLGKEQFF,TGTGCCAGCAGCGGAACCCTGGGGAAGGAGCAGTTCTTC
.,TRBV6-6,.,TRBJ1-2,CASSLHGYTF,TGTGCCAGCAGCCTGCATGGCTACACCTTC
.,TRBV6-1,.,TRBJ1-2,CASRPRDRPTGYTF,TGTGCCAGCAGACCCAGGGACCGCCCCACCGGCTACACCTTC
.,TRBV29-1,.,TRBJ2-3,CSERQSTDTQYF,TGCAGCGAACGACAGAGCACAGATACGCAGTATTTT
.,TRBV7-2,.,TRBJ2-1,CASSLDVREDEQFF,TGTGCCAGCAGCTTAGATGTGAGGGAGGATGAGCAGTTCTTC
.,TRBV5-1,.,TRBJ1-1,CASSPGQMNTEAFF,TGCGCCAGCAGCCCCGGACAGATGAACACTGAAGCTTTCTTT
.,TRBV2,.,TRBJ2-5,CASRTAHARGPGETQYF,TGTGCCAGCAGAACGGCGCATGCGCGGGGCCCTGGGGAGACCCAGTACTTC
.,TRBV11-2,.,TRBJ1-2,CASRGAGNYGYTF,TGTGCCAGCAGGGGGGCCGGGAACTATGGCTACACCTTC
.,TRBV5-1,TRBD1,TRBJ1-1,CASSLEAGGMNTEAFF,TGCGCCAGCAGCTTGGAGGCAGGGGGCATGAACACTGAAGCTTTCTTT
.,TRBV7-9,TRBD2,TRBJ2-3,CASSLGSSAGREYF,TGTGCCAGCAGCTTAGGCAGTTCGGCAGGGAGGGAGTATTTT
.,TRBV27,.,TRBJ2-7,CASTRAGGSVESYEQYF,TGTGCCAGCACCCGTGCTGGAGGGAGCGTGGAGTCCTACGAGCAGTACTTC
.,TRBV18,TRBD2,TRBJ2-1,CASSPRTSGRNEQFF,TGTGCCAGCTCACCAAGGACTAGCGGGAGGAATGAGCAGTTCTTC
.,TRBV2,.,TRBJ2-7,CAGRTASSYEQYF,TGTGCCGGACGGACAGCTAGCTCCTACGAGCAGTACTTC
.,TRBV5-1,.,TRBJ2-3,CASSLYAGTDTQYF,TGCGCCAGCAGCTTGTACGCGGGCACAGATACGCAGTATTTT